The sample holds one count of the clone carrying this T cell receptor beta chain. Its matching antigen is unknown. The source of the sample is a study of cytomegalovirus exposure and HLA in healthy donors. Broader study findings: In an earlier analysis, about 87% or about 30%: the productive usage of most TCR beta V segments. Researchers catalogued under 200 TCR beta chains as cytomegalovirus-associated. A later analysis reportedly found that, within productive TCRs, an Asian-associated ancestry cluster had fewer N-insertions than the mean observed across the approximately 700 donors.

The study ran its PCR with 60 Vbeta and 13 Jbeta primers. The assay was immunoSEQ multiplex PCR, and TCRdb's table has in-frame clones only and misses some. The sample has about 190,000 clones; roughly 76% are singletons. From germline, CDR1 is LGHNA and CDR2 YNFKEQ. This CDR3 contains 13 residues. Trimming took off 0 bases at V and 8 bases at J, with 8 bases between the two ends. Sequencing was performed on PBMCs. The rearrangement joins TRBV4-2 to TRBJ2-1; TRBD1 is a possible D gene (5 bases). The receptor was isolated from a woman aged 25 to 39 in good health and CMV-seropositive. The CDR3: CASSQEGVHEQFF. CDR3 bases: TGTGCCAGCAGCCAAGAAGGGGTACATGAGCAGTTCTTC.